This T cell receptor beta chain is drawn from a study of blood T cell repertoires in COVID-19. The sample holds a few counts of this clone. V was pared by 4 bases and J by 1 base, with 2 bases of the junction left unmatched. This CDR3 has 14 residues. The germline CDR1 and CDR2 sequences are SGHRS and YFSETQ. Clones were sequenced by immunoSEQ multiplex PCR, and TCRdb holds only the in-frame ones, with some missing. The profile shows around 130,000 clones, around 77% of them singletons. This sequence originates from a human donor in a cohort sampled during active COVID-19. The rearrangement joins TRBV5-1 to TRBJ2-7; TRBD2 matches 10 bases. Input material: peripheral blood. The DNA for the CDR3 is TGCGCCAGCAGCGCGGGACTAGCGTCCTACGAGCAGTACTTC. Translated: CASSAGLASYEQYF.